These 5 T cell receptor beta chains originate from one sample sequenced in a study of pediatric ulcerative colitis. Repertoires were generated with immunoSEQ multiplex PCR, while TCRdb's copy carries only in-frame clones and drops some. The sample lists around 68,000 clones, about 80% seen once, with over 4% in the top ten. Sequenced material: blood. All receptors derive from a boy younger than 18 with moderate ulcerative colitis.

This rearrangement joins TRBV5-1 to TRBJ2-2; D is ambiguous. This CDR3 contains 15 residues. Germline V CDR1 and CDR2: SGHRS, YFSETQ. Trimming cost V 4 bases and J 4 bases, with 14 bases left between them. The chain's CDR3 is CASSVGERFTGELFF. The CDR3 DNA is TGCGCCAGCAGCGTTGGTGAGCGTTTCACCGGGGAGCTGTTTTTT.

The rearrangement links TRBV7-2 to TRBJ2-5; D ambiguous. CDR3 length: 12 amino acids. Germline values: CDR1 SGHTA, CDR2 FQGNSA. The ends were cut back, 5 bases at V and 11 bases at J, with 15 bases in the middle. CDR3 bases: TGTGCCAGCAGCCCCCCCTTTTCCCCTCAGTACTTC. This codes for CASSPPFSPQYF.

V is TRBV7-2 and J is TRBJ1-3; D might be TRBD1 (5 bases). Trimming stripped 5 bases from V and 2 bases from J, with 7 bases between. The CDR3 runs to 13 residues. From germline, CDR1 is SGHTA and CDR2 FQGNSA. Here the CDR3 reads CASSDSTGNTIYF. CDR3 sequence (DNA): TGTGCCAGCAGCGACAGTACTGGAAACACCATATATTTT.

This chain links TRBV18 with TRBJ2-2, with D perhaps given as TRBD1 or TRBD2 (6 bases each). V shed 6 bases and J shed 3 bases, with 20 bases lying between them. The CDR3 is 17 residues long. Germline CDR1 is KGHSH and CDR2 is LQKENI. CDR3 residues: CASSPKSGATDTGELFF. CDR3 nucleotide sequence: TGTGCCAGCTCTCCTAAGTCGGGGGCTACCGACACCGGGGAGCTGTTTTTT.

V usage is TRBV19 and J usage is TRBJ2-1; no reliable D call. Deletions cut 1 base from V and 4 bases from J, with 20 bases between. Germline V gene data show CDR1 as LNHDA and CDR2 as SQIVND (reference sequence). This CDR3 spans 18 amino acids. The CDR3 loop is CASSIGGSSSPRYNEQFF. CDR3 DNA sequence: TGTGCCAGTAGTATAGGCGGTAGTTCCTCTCCCAGGTACAATGAGCAGTTCTTC.